This is a list of T cell receptor beta chains from one sample in a study of shared clonotypes between healthy human individuals. Using immunoSEQ multiplex PCR, the repertoire was profiled, and TCRdb retains in-frame clones only, with some absent. This sample has a few million clones, with just under 95% found just once. Sequenced sample: naive CD4+ T cells from PBMCs. The source is a man aged 18 to 30 in good health. Some clones in this sample may be carry-over from other donors' samples. CDR3s include the opening cysteine and the closing phenylalanine or tryptophan. Each record gives: D gene, clone size, CDR3 length, J gene, V gene, CDR3 DNA, CDR3 protein. A D gene is named only where the DNA matches it firmly. The listing skips clone size in some rows; elsewhere it reads once, few, many or a size class.

d_gene: .; abundance: .; len: 13; j_gene: TRBJ2-6; v_gene: TRBV5-6; CDR3nt: TGTGCCAGCAGCTTGCGGGACTCCGACGTCCTGACTTTC; CDR3aa: CASSLRDSDVLTF
d_gene: .; abundance: .; len: 16; j_gene: TRBJ2-1; v_gene: TRBV4-3; CDR3nt: TGCGCCAGCAGCCAGAGGGCTTGGTCTGGCGCCAATGAGCAGTTCTTC; CDR3aa: CASSQRAWSGANEQFF
d_gene: TRBD1; abundance: .; len: 15; j_gene: TRBJ1-1; v_gene: TRBV6-4; CDR3nt: TGTGCCAGCAGAGGACAGGGGCGAATGAACACTGAAGCTTTCTTT; CDR3aa: CASRGQGRMNTEAFF
d_gene: .; abundance: .; len: 15; j_gene: TRBJ2-7; v_gene: TRBV27; CDR3nt: TGTGCCAGCAGTCCCCGGGGCATAAACTTCTACGAGCAGTACTTC; CDR3aa: CASSPRGINFYEQYF
d_gene: .; abundance: .; len: 16; j_gene: TRBJ1-1; v_gene: TRBV28; CDR3nt: TGTGCCAGCATCCTATCCGGGGGGATCGGAGTCACTGAAGCTTTCTTT; CDR3aa: CASILSGGIGVTEAFF
d_gene: TRBD2; abundance: .; len: 16; j_gene: TRBJ2-7; v_gene: TRBV18; CDR3nt: TGTGCCAGCTCGCGCGGGACTAGCGGGCCTACCTACGAGCAGTACTTC; CDR3aa: CASSRGTSGPTYEQYF
d_gene: TRBD1; abundance: .; len: 19; j_gene: TRBJ2-1; v_gene: TRBV11-3; CDR3nt: TGTGCCAGCAGCTTCCCCCTAGGGGGACAGGGTAGCTCCTACAATGAGCAGTTCTTC; CDR3aa: CASSFPLGGQGSSYNEQFF
d_gene: .; abundance: .; len: 13; j_gene: TRBJ1-1; v_gene: TRBV5-1; CDR3nt: TGCGCCAGCAGCGACCCCTCCCAGGCTGAAGCTTTCTTT; CDR3aa: CASSDPSQAEAFF
d_gene: TRBD2; abundance: .; len: 14; j_gene: TRBJ2-4; v_gene: TRBV6-5; CDR3nt: TGTGCCAGCAGTCCCACTTGGGAGGGTGGCATTCAGTACTTC; CDR3aa: CASSPTWEGGIQYF
d_gene: TRBD1; abundance: .; len: 18; j_gene: TRBJ1-3; v_gene: TRBV5-4; CDR3nt: TGTGCCAGCAGCTCTTCCGGGACAGAGACCTATCCCGGAAACACCATATATTTT; CDR3aa: CASSSSGTETYPGNTIYF
d_gene: .; abundance: .; len: 13; j_gene: TRBJ2-5; v_gene: TRBV30; CDR3nt: TGTGCCTGGGACCTATGGGGGCAAGAGACCCAGTACTTC; CDR3aa: CAWDLWGQETQYF
d_gene: TRBD1; abundance: .; len: 14; j_gene: TRBJ1-2; v_gene: TRBV5-4; CDR3nt: TGTGCCAGCAGCCGAGGACAGGGGGAAGATGGCTACACCTTC; CDR3aa: CASSRGQGEDGYTF
d_gene: TRBD2; abundance: .; len: 15; j_gene: TRBJ2-1; v_gene: TRBV19; CDR3nt: TGTGCCAGTAGTATGGAAGCGGGAGTAAGTAATGAGCAGTTCTTC; CDR3aa: CASSMEAGVSNEQFF
d_gene: .; abundance: .; len: 15; j_gene: TRBJ1-3; v_gene: TRBV10-3; CDR3nt: TGTGCCATCCTACCGGGACCCGGCTCTGGAAACACCATATATTTT; CDR3aa: CAILPGPGSGNTIYF
d_gene: .; abundance: .; len: 10; j_gene: TRBJ1-1; v_gene: TRBV2; CDR3nt: TGTGCCAGCAGGTACACTGAAGCTTTCTTT; CDR3aa: CASRYTEAFF
d_gene: .; abundance: .; len: 11; j_gene: TRBJ2-3; v_gene: TRBV5-4; CDR3nt: TGTGCCAGCAGTCGGACAGATACGCAGTATTTT; CDR3aa: CASSRTDTQYF
d_gene: TRBD1; abundance: once; len: 15; j_gene: TRBJ2-2; v_gene: TRBV5-1; CDR3nt: TGCGCCAGCAGCGGGGGACAGGGGTTCGGCGGGGAGCTGTTTTTT; CDR3aa: CASSGGQGFGGELFF
d_gene: TRBD2; abundance: .; len: 15; j_gene: TRBJ2-3; v_gene: TRBV7-9; CDR3nt: TGTGCCAGCAGCCTAGCGGGAGGGCCGGGGGATACGCAGTATTTT; CDR3aa: CASSLAGGPGDTQYF
d_gene: TRBD2; abundance: .; len: 16; j_gene: TRBJ2-1; v_gene: TRBV12-5; CDR3nt: TGTGCTAGTGGGAGACTAGCGGGAAACTCCTACAATGAGCAGTTCTTC; CDR3aa: CASGRLAGNSYNEQFF
d_gene: TRBD1; abundance: .; len: 14; j_gene: TRBJ1-2; v_gene: TRBV28; CDR3nt: TGTGCCAGCAGGTATACAGGGGGCGCCTATGGCTACACCTTC; CDR3aa: CASRYTGGAYGYTF
d_gene: .; abundance: .; len: 13; j_gene: TRBJ1-5; v_gene: TRBV2; CDR3nt: TGTGCCAGCAAAGGATATAGCAATCAGCCCCAGCATTTT; CDR3aa: CASKGYSNQPQHF
d_gene: TRBD2; abundance: .; len: 16; j_gene: TRBJ2-7; v_gene: TRBV7-8; CDR3nt: TGTGCCAGCAGCTTGGTAGCCGGGCTAGCGGGTAACGAGCAGTACTTC; CDR3aa: CASSLVAGLAGNEQYF